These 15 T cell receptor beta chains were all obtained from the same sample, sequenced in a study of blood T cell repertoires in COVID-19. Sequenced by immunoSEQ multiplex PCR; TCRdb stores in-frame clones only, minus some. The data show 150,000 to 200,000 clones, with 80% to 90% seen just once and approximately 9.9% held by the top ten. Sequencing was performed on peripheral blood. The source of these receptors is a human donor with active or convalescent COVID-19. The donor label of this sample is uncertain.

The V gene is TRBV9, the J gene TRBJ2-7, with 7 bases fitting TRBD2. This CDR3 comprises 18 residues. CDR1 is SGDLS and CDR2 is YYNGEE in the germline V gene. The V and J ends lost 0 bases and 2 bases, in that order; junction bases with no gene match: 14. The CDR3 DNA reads TGTGCCAGCAGCGTAGCCGGGGGAGGTAGCGGGTCCCCCTACGAGCAGTACTTC. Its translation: CASSVAGGGSGSPYEQYF. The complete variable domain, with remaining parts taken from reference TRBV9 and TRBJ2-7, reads DSGVTQTPKHLITATGQRVTLRCSPRSGDLSVYWYQQSLDQGLQFLIQYYNGEERAKGNILERFSAQQFPDLHSELNLSSLELGDSALYFCASSVAGGGSGSPYEQYFGPGTRLTVT.

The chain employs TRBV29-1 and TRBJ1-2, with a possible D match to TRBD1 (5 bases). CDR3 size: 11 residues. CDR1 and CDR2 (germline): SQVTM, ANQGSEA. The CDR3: CSSQANYGYTF. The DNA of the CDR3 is TGCAGTTCACAGGCAAACTATGGCTACACCTTC.

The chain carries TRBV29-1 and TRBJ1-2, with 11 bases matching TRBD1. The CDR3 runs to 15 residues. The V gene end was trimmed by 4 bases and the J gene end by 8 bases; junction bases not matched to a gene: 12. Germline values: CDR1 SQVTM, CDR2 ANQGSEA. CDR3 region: CSVGLAGQGVSGYTF. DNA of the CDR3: TGCAGCGTTGGGCTGGCGGGACAGGGGGTTAGCGGCTACACCTTC.

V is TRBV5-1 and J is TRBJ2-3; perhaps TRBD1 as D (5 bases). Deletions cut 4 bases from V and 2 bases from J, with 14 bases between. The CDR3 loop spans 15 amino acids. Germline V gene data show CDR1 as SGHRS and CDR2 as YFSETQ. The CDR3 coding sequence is TGCGCCAGCAGCAGGGATAGGGGCCACACAGATACGCAGTATTTT. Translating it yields CASSRDRGHTDTQYF.

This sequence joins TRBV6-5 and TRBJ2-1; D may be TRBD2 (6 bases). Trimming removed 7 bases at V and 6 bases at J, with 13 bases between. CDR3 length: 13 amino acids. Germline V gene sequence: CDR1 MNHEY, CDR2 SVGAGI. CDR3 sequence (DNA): TGTGCCAGCACTCTGGCGGGGTTCAATGAGCAGTTCTTC. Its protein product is CASTLAGFNEQFF.

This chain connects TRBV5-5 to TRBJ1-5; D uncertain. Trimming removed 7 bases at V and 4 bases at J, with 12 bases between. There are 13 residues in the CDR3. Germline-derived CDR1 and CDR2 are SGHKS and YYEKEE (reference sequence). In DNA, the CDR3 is TGTGCCAGCGCCCTCTTCTATAATCAGCCCCAGCATTTT. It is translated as CASALFYNQPQHF.

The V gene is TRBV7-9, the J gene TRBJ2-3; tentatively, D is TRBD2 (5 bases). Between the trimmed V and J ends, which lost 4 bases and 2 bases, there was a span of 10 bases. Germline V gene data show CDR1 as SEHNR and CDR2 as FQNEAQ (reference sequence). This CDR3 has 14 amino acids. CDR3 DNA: TGTGCCAGCAGCTCCCGAGGGTACACAGATACGCAGTATTTT. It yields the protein CASSSRGYTDTQYF.

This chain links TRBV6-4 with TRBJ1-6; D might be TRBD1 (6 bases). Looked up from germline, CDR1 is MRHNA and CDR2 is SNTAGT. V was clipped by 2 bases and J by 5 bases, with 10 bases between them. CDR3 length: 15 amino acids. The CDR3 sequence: CASSDEDRNNSPLHF. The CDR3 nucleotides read TGTGCCAGCAGTGACGAGGACAGAAATAATTCACCCCTCCACTTT.

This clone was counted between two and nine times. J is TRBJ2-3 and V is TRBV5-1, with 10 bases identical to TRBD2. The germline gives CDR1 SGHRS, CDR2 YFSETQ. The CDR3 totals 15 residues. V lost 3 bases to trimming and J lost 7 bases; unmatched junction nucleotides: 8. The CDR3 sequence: CASSSASGRVNTQYF. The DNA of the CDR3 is TGCGCCAGCAGCTCGGCTAGCGGGAGAGTAAATACGCAGTATTTT.

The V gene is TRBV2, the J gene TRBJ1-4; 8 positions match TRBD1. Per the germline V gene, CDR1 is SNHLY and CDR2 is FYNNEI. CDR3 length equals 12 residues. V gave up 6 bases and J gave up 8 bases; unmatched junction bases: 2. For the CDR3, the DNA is TGTGCCAGCAGATACAGGGGGGAAAAACTGTTTTTT. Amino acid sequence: CASRYRGEKLFF.

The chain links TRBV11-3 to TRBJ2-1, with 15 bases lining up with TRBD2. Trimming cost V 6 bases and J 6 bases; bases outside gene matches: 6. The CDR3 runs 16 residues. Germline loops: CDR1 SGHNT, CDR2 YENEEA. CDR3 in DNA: TGTGCCAGCAGTCGGACTAGCGGGAGGGCCCCCAATGAGCAGTTCTTC. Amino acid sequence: CASSRTSGRAPNEQFF.

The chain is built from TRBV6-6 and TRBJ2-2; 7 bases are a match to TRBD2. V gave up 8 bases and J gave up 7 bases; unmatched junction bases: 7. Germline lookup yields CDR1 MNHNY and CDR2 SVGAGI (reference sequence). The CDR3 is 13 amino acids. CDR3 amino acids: CASSDERGGELFF. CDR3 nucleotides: TGTGCCAGCTCCGACGAGCGGGGCGGGGAGCTGTTTTTT.

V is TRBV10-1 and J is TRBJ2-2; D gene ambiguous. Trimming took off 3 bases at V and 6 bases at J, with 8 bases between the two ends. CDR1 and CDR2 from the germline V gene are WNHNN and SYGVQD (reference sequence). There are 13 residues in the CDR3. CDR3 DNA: TGCGCCAGCAGTGATCACTCACCCGGGGAGCTGTTTTTT. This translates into CASSDHSPGELFF.

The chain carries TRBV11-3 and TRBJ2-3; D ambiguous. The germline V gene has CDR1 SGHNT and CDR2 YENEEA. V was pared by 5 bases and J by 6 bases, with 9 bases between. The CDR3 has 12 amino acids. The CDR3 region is CASSLQVDTQYF. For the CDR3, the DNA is TGTGCCAGCAGCCTCCAGGTGGATACGCAGTATTTT.

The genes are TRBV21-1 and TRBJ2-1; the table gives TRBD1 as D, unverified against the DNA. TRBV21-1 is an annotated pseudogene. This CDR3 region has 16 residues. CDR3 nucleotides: TGTGCCAGCCTCTCCCCGCGGACACTCTCCTACAATGAGCAGTTCTTC. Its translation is CASLSPRTLSYNEQFF.